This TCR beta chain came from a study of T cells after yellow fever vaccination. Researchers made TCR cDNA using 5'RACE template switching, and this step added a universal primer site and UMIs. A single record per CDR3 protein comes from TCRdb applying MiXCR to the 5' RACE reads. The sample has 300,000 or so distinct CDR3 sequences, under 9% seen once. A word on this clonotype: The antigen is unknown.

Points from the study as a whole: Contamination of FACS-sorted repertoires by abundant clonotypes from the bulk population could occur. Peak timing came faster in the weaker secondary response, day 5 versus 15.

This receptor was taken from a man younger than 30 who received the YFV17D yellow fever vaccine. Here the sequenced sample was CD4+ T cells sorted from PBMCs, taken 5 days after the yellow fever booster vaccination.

In DNA form, the CDR3 reads TGTGCCAGCAGTCTACTGGGACAGGGGCGACCCACCTTAGAAGCTTTCTTT. Protein product: CASSLLGQGRPTLEAFF. The chain has TRBV6-5 and TRBJ1-1, with TRBD1 matching over 10 bases. With V trimmed by 5 bases and J by 8 bases, 17 bases remained unmatched. The CDR3 is made up of 17 amino acids. From germline, CDR1 is MNHEY and CDR2 SVGAGI.